These T cell receptor beta chains were read from a single sample in a study of blood T cell repertoires in COVID-19. Some clones are missing from TCRdb's copy, which holds only in-frame ones; the method was immunoSEQ multiplex PCR. Counted here are 200,000 to 250,000 clones, around 91% occurring once; the ten biggest clones make up around 4.8%. The material sequenced was peripheral blood. Source of these receptors: a woman aged 40 to 49 with acute or convalescent COVID-19. The CDR3 runs from the conserved cysteine through the conserved F or W. The order of the fields is V gene, J gene, clone size, D gene, CDR3 protein, CDR3 DNA. A D gene is named only where the DNA matches it firmly. Rows give clone size only sometimes, using once, few, many, or a class for an expanded clone.

v_call: TRBV5-1
j_call: TRBJ2-2
clone_size: -
d_call: -
cdr3_aa: CASSLGTPNTGELFF
cdr3_nt: TGCGCCAGCAGCTTGGGGACTCCAAACACCGGGGAGCTGTTTTTT

v_call: TRBV4-1
j_call: TRBJ2-3
clone_size: -
d_call: TRBD2
cdr3_aa: CASSQAAIGLAGSTDTQYF
cdr3_nt: TGCGCCAGCAGCCAAGCCGCCATCGGACTAGCGGGGAGCACAGATACGCAGTATTTT

v_call: TRBV9
j_call: TRBJ2-1
clone_size: once
d_call: TRBD1
cdr3_aa: CASSPAGQGGYNEQFF
cdr3_nt: TGTGCCAGCAGCCCCGCCGGACAGGGGGGGTACAATGAGCAGTTCTTC

v_call: TRBV18
j_call: TRBJ1-1
clone_size: -
d_call: -
cdr3_aa: CASSKQGNTEAFF
cdr3_nt: TGTGCCAGCTCAAAACAGGGGAACACTGAAGCTTTCTTT

v_call: TRBV30
j_call: TRBJ1-2
clone_size: -
d_call: -
cdr3_aa: CAWSSRANYGYTF
cdr3_nt: TGTGCCTGGAGTAGCAGGGCTAACTATGGCTACACCTTC

v_call: TRBV10-3
j_call: TRBJ2-5
clone_size: once
d_call: TRBD2
cdr3_aa: CAIRGTSGGKETQYF
cdr3_nt: TGTGCCATCAGGGGGACTAGCGGGGGGAAAGAGACCCAGTACTTC

v_call: TRBV6-5
j_call: TRBJ1-2
clone_size: few
d_call: -
cdr3_aa: CASRRETDGYTF
cdr3_nt: TGTGCCAGCCGTCGGGAGACGGACGGCTACACCTTC

v_call: TRBV2
j_call: TRBJ1-2
clone_size: -
d_call: TRBD1
cdr3_aa: CASRSGGIYGYTF
cdr3_nt: TGTGCCAGCAGGTCAGGGGGAATCTATGGCTACACCTTC

v_call: TRBV7-9
j_call: TRBJ2-2
clone_size: -
d_call: -
cdr3_aa: CASSRGNTGELFF
cdr3_nt: TGTGCCAGCAGCCGAGGGAACACCGGGGAGCTGTTTTTT

v_call: TRBV11-2
j_call: TRBJ1-1
clone_size: -
d_call: -
cdr3_aa: CASSSGTANTEAFF
cdr3_nt: TGTGCCAGCAGCTCCGGGACTGCTAACACTGAAGCTTTCTTT

v_call: TRBV7-8
j_call: TRBJ1-1
clone_size: -
d_call: -
cdr3_aa: CASSLSTGNTEAFF
cdr3_nt: TGTGCCAGCAGCTTGTCGACAGGGAACACTGAAGCTTTCTTT

v_call: TRBV21-1
j_call: TRBJ1-2
clone_size: -
d_call: -
cdr3_aa: CASTPGEGANYGYTF
cdr3_nt: TGTGCCAGCACCCCAGGGGAGGGTGCTAACTATGGCTACACCTTC

v_call: TRBV4-1
j_call: TRBJ1-2
clone_size: -
d_call: -
cdr3_aa: CASSQDLVGGGAYGYTF
cdr3_nt: TGCGCCAGCAGCCAAGACTTAGTCGGCGGTGGGGCGTATGGCTACACCTTC

v_call: TRBV2
j_call: TRBJ1-2
clone_size: -
d_call: -
cdr3_aa: CASTPGGTYGYTF
cdr3_nt: TGTGCCAGCACCCCGGGGGGGACCTATGGCTACACCTTC

v_call: TRBV5-4
j_call: TRBJ2-2
clone_size: -
d_call: -
cdr3_aa: CASSLVGVNTGELFF
cdr3_nt: TGTGCCAGCAGCTTGGTAGGGGTGAACACCGGGGAGCTGTTTTTT

v_call: TRBV2
j_call: TRBJ1-4
clone_size: -
d_call: -
cdr3_aa: CASRRETGYNEKLFF
cdr3_nt: TGTGCCAGCCGTCGGGAGACGGGCTATAATGAAAAACTGTTTTTT

v_call: TRBV14
j_call: TRBJ2-3
clone_size: -
d_call: TRBD1
cdr3_aa: CASSQGPGGLADTQYF
cdr3_nt: TGTGCCAGCAGCCAAGGTCCAGGGGGCCTCGCAGATACGCAGTATTTT

v_call: TRBV19
j_call: TRBJ1-4
clone_size: -
d_call: -
cdr3_aa: CASSPGLSNEKLFF
cdr3_nt: TGTGCCAGTAGTCCGGGACTGAGTAATGAAAAACTGTTTTTT

v_call: TRBV9
j_call: TRBJ1-2
clone_size: -
d_call: TRBD1
cdr3_aa: CASSSDRGNGYTF
cdr3_nt: TGTGCCAGCAGCTCGGACAGGGGGAATGGCTACACCTTC

v_call: TRBV28
j_call: TRBJ1-1
clone_size: -
d_call: -
cdr3_aa: CASSVMLQVYTEAFF
cdr3_nt: TGTGCCAGCAGTGTAATGCTGCAGGTGTACACTGAAGCTTTCTTT

v_call: TRBV19
j_call: TRBJ1-1
clone_size: -
d_call: -
cdr3_aa: CASSRGGENTEAFF
cdr3_nt: TGTGCCAGTAGTAGGGGGGGCGAGAACACTGAAGCTTTCTTT

v_call: TRBV13
j_call: TRBJ1-4
clone_size: -
d_call: -
cdr3_aa: CASSQSVAVNGEKLFF
cdr3_nt: TGTGCCAGCAGCCAATCGGTGGCGGTTAATGGTGAAAAACTGTTTTTT

v_call: TRBV29-1
j_call: TRBJ2-3
clone_size: -
d_call: -
cdr3_aa: CSVGPRGLTDTQYF
cdr3_nt: TGCAGCGTTGGGCCCCGGGGACTCACAGATACGCAGTATTTT

v_call: TRBV6-5
j_call: TRBJ2-3
clone_size: -
d_call: TRBD1
cdr3_aa: CASRPRGLSTDTQYF
cdr3_nt: TGTGCCAGCAGACCCAGGGGGCTGAGCACAGATACGCAGTATTTT

v_call: TRBV6-5
j_call: TRBJ1-1
clone_size: -
d_call: -
cdr3_aa: CASRQGPNTEAFF
cdr3_nt: TGTGCCAGCAGACAGGGCCCGAACACTGAAGCTTTCTTT

v_call: TRBV4-1
j_call: TRBJ1-2
clone_size: -
d_call: -
cdr3_aa: CASSQDYGDGYGYTF
cdr3_nt: TGCGCCAGCAGCCAAGATTACGGGGATGGATATGGCTACACCTTC

v_call: TRBV5-6
j_call: TRBJ1-3
clone_size: -
d_call: TRBD1
cdr3_aa: CASSRQQGANTIYF
cdr3_nt: TGTGCCAGCAGCAGGCAGCAGGGGGCGAACACCATATATTTT

v_call: TRBV27
j_call: TRBJ1-2
clone_size: -
d_call: TRBD1
cdr3_aa: CASSRQGPIANYGYTF
cdr3_nt: TGTGCCAGCAGTCGACAGGGCCCTATAGCTAACTATGGCTACACCTTC

v_call: TRBV4-1
j_call: TRBJ1-6
clone_size: -
d_call: -
cdr3_aa: CASSQGQGGTGSPLHF
cdr3_nt: TGCGCCAGCAGCCAAGGGCAGGGTGGCACAGGGTCACCCCTCCACTTT

v_call: TRBV2
j_call: TRBJ1-4
clone_size: -
d_call: -
cdr3_aa: CASRPGFSNEKLFF
cdr3_nt: TGTGCCAGCAGACCAGGGTTTTCTAATGAAAAACTGTTTTTT

v_call: TRBV2
j_call: TRBJ1-6
clone_size: -
d_call: TRBD1
cdr3_aa: CASSEKGQYNSPLHF
cdr3_nt: TGTGCCAGCAGTGAAAAGGGACAGTATAATTCACCCCTCCACTTT

v_call: TRBV29-1
j_call: TRBJ2-4
clone_size: -
d_call: -
cdr3_aa: CSVLTGLAKNIQYF
cdr3_nt: TGCAGCGTTCTTACAGGGTTAGCCAAAAACATTCAGTACTTC

v_call: TRBV7-3
j_call: TRBJ2-1
clone_size: -
d_call: TRBD2
cdr3_aa: CASSLTGAGGPDEQFF
cdr3_nt: TGTGCCAGCAGCTTAACGGGAGCGGGGGGGCCCGATGAGCAGTTCTTC

v_call: TRBV7-3
j_call: TRBJ1-1
clone_size: -
d_call: TRBD1
cdr3_aa: CASSPTRDSEAFF
cdr3_nt: TGTGCCAGCAGCCCAACTCGGGACAGTGAAGCTTTCTTT

v_call: TRBV9
j_call: TRBJ2-2
clone_size: -
d_call: -
cdr3_aa: CASSALGGDIPNTGELFF
cdr3_nt: TGTGCCAGCAGCGCCCTGGGGGGGGACATACCGAACACCGGGGAGCTGTTTTTT

v_call: TRBV6-5
j_call: TRBJ2-5
clone_size: once
d_call: -
cdr3_aa: CASSYGRGATQYF
cdr3_nt: TGTGCCAGCAGTTACGGTAGAGGAGCGACCCAGTACTTC

v_call: TRBV3-1/TRBV3-2
j_call: TRBJ1-1
clone_size: -
d_call: -
cdr3_aa: CASGRRRTEAFF
cdr3_nt: TGTGCCAGCGGGAGGAGGCGCACTGAAGCTTTCTTT